One sample yielded the 21 T cell receptor beta chains listed below, sequenced in a study of blood T cell repertoires in COVID-19 (dated by TCRdb to 2018 to 2020). Receptor libraries were prepared by the immunoSEQ multiplex PCR assay. TCRdb limited this immuneACCESS table to in-frame rearrangements with V and J called. A share of clones is missing; checked studies link under half to unresolved V genes, and the rest is unexplained. Within this sample are about 210,000 clones, with about four fifths of them counted one time only. The top ten hold 7% to 10% of the sample. The sample comprised peripheral blood. All receptors come from a woman between 50 and 59 years old with acute or convalescent COVID-19.

As for this clone: One end of the junction fails to match germline, which may point to a read error. The J gene is TRBJ2-1, the V gene TRBV29-1; perhaps TRBD1 as D (5 bases). Germline-derived CDR1 and CDR2 are SQVTM and ANQGSEA. The CDR3 loop spans 15 amino acids. CDR3 sequence (DNA): TGCAGCGTAGAAGGGGCCCTCGAAGCCTACAATGAGCAGTTCTTC. This sequence encodes CSVEGALEAYNEQFF.

Only one count was recorded for this clone. The gene calls are TRBV10-2 and TRBJ2-3, with a possible D match to TRBD2 (6 bases). Trimming took 8 bases from V and 2 from J, leaving 20 bases between them. CDR1 is WSHSY, CDR2 SAAADI, per germline. The CDR3 extends over 16 amino acids. CDR3 in amino acids: CASRVLPGEDTDTQYF. The CDR3 bases are TGCGCCAGCCGCGTCTTACCGGGAGAAGACACAGATACGCAGTATTTT.

The chain employs TRBV7-2 and TRBJ2-2, with 7 bases matching TRBD2. The CDR3 runs 14 residues. V lost 7 bases and J lost 1; bases outside the gene matches: 3. Germline CDR1 and CDR2: SGHTA and FQGNSA. In DNA form, the CDR3 reads TGTGCCAGCACCTGGGGGGGGAACACCGGGGAGCTGTTTTTT. It encodes CASTWGGNTGELFF.

V and J are TRBV25-1 and TRBJ2-1; 7 bases align to TRBD1. The CDR3 totals 17 residues. Per germline, CDR1 MGHDK and CDR2 SYGVNS. Trimming removed 8 bases from V and 0 bases from J; junction bases left unmatched: 13. CDR3 DNA: TGTGCCAGCGGGACAGCTAATACTCCGAGCTCCTACAATGAGCAGTTCTTC. It encodes CASGTANTPSSYNEQFF.

This clone was seen just once. The rearrangement uses TRBV7-2 and TRBJ2-1; possible D gene TRBD1, 6 bases. Germline CDR1 reads SGHTA; CDR2 reads FQGNSA. This CDR3 region has 16 residues. Deletions cut 5 bases from V and 0 bases from J, with 14 bases between. CDR3 protein: CASSPTGTSSYNEQFF. As DNA, the CDR3 is TGTGCCAGCAGCCCGACCGGGACAAGCTCCTACAATGAGCAGTTCTTC. Full variable domain (rest looked up from reference TRBV7-2 and TRBJ2-1): GAGVSQSPSNKVTEKGKDVELRCDPISGHTALYWYRQSLGQGLEFLIYFQGNSAPDKSGLPSDRFSAERTGGSVSTLTIQRTQQEDSAVYLCASSPTGTSSYNEQFFGPGTRLTVL.

J is TRBJ1-2 and V is TRBV27, with 8 bases identical to TRBD1. Germline CDR1 MNHEY, CDR2 SMNVEV (reference sequence). V gave up 6 bases and J gave up 8 bases; unmatched junction bases: 8. The CDR3 covers 13 residues. The CDR3 DNA is TGTGCCAGCAGGACCCTGACAGGGGAAGGCTACACCTTC. Amino acids: CASRTLTGEGYTF.

The chain links TRBV9 to TRBJ2-7; 13 bases match TRBD2. The V and J ends lost 4 bases and 5 bases, in that order; junction bases with no gene match: 6. Germline V gene data show CDR1 as SGDLS and CDR2 as YYNGEE. The CDR3 extends over 15 amino acids. The CDR3 reads CASSPLGLAGNEQYF. Here the CDR3 DNA reads TGTGCCAGCAGCCCTTTGGGACTAGCGGGAAACGAGCAGTACTTC.

The genes are TRBV6-6 and TRBJ1-2; no reliable D call. In germline, CDR1 is MNHNY, CDR2 SVGAGI (reference sequence). The V end lost 2 bases, the J end lost 5 bases, and 12 bases lay between the germline ends. CDR3 size: 14 residues. CDR3 coding DNA: TGTGCCAGCAGTTACGGCCTCGCGGGGTATGGCTACACCTTC. Residues: CASSYGLAGYGYTF.

The rearrangement uses TRBV3-1 (or the pseudogene TRBV3-2) and TRBJ2-7, with D perhaps matching TRBD1 (6 bases). CDR1 is LGHDT and CDR2 is YNNKEL in the germline V gene (reference sequence). The V gene lost 1 base and the J gene lost 7 bases, with 11 bases spanning the gap. This CDR3 is built from 13 residues. CDR3 coding DNA: TGTGCCAGCAGCCAAGGGGGGCGGAAGGAGCAGTACTTC. It codes for CASSQGGRKEQYF.

The CDR3 here is CASSLSQGAKGYTF. DNA for the CDR3: TGTGCCAGCAGTTTGTCACAGGGGGCGAAAGGCTACACCTTC. The chain carries TRBV25-1 and TRBJ1-2; 9 positions agree with TRBD1. The CDR3 totals 14 residues. Trimming took 5 bases from V and 8 from J; bases not matched to a gene: 9. From germline, CDR1 is MGHDK and CDR2 SYGVNS.

The rearrangement uses TRBV20-1 and TRBJ2-3; 9 positions match TRBD2. There are 17 residues in the CDR3. Germline lookup yields CDR1 DFQATT and CDR2 SNEGSKA (reference sequence). The junction had 14 bases not matched to a gene; V was cut back by 3 bases and J by 4 bases. CDR3 loop: CSASSQGIAGVADTQYF. CDR3 DNA: TGCAGTGCTAGTTCCCAGGGCATAGCGGGAGTTGCAGATACGCAGTATTTT.

The chain links TRBV19 to TRBJ1-2; the D gene is possibly TRBD1 (6 bases). The CDR3 spans 15 residues. V dropped 5 bases and J dropped 3 bases, with 16 bases sitting between them. CDR1 and CDR2 (germline): LNHDA, SQIVND (reference sequence). CDR3 sequence (DNA): TGTGCCAGTAGTCCGGGTCGGGGGGCGGACTATGGCTACACCTTC. It translates to CASSPGRGADYGYTF.

This clone has at least ten counts. The chain combines TRBV9 with TRBJ2-1; perhaps TRBD2 as D (6 bases). This CDR3 spans 12 amino acids. Trimming shortened V by 8 bases and J by 3 bases, and 9 bases separated the two germline ends. CDR1 is SGDLS, CDR2 YYNGEE, per germline. In nucleotides, the CDR3 is TGTGCCAGTGGGGACTTCTACAATGAGCAGTTCTTC. As protein: CASGDFYNEQFF. Together with reference TRBV9 and TRBJ2-1, the CDR3 gives the full variable domain: DSGVTQTPKHLITATGQRVTLRCSPRSGDLSVYWYQQSLDQGLQFLIQYYNGEERAKGNILERFSAQQFPDLHSELNLSSLELGDSALYFCASGDFYNEQFFGPGTRLTVL.

V gene TRBV24-1 combines with J gene TRBJ1-1; D remains unclear. Germline V CDR1 and CDR2: KGHDR, SFDVKD. Trimming shortened V by 4 bases and J by 3 bases, and 11 bases separated the two germline ends. The CDR3 has 14 amino acids. DNA for the CDR3: TGTGCCACCAGTGACTCCCAGGCCGACACTGAAGCTTTCTTT. Protein: CATSDSQADTEAFF.

The chain recombines TRBV24-1 with TRBJ1-5, with D perhaps matching TRBD1 (6 bases). The germline gives CDR1 KGHDR, CDR2 SFDVKD. This CDR3 spans 15 amino acids. Trimming removed 2 bases at V and 1 base at J, with 8 bases between. The CDR3 coding sequence is TGTGCCACCAGTGATTCGGGACACAGCAATCAGCCCCAGCATTTT. Translating gives CATSDSGHSNQPQHF.

The V and J genes are TRBV25-1 and TRBJ2-5; TRBD2 matches 12 bases. V gave up 4 bases and J gave up 5 bases; unmatched junction bases: 2. The germline CDR1 and CDR2 sequences are MGHDK and SYGVNS. This CDR3 spans 14 amino acids. The DNA for the CDR3 is TGTGCCAGCAGTGGACTAGCGGGGGAGGAGACCCAGTACTTC. This sequence encodes CASSGLAGEETQYF.

This clone was recorded once. The chain employs TRBV18 and TRBJ1-4; possibly TRBD1 for D (5 bases). Trimming shortened V by 5 bases and J by 3 bases, and 10 bases separated the two germline ends. In germline, CDR1 is KGHSH, CDR2 LQKENI. The CDR3 consists of 14 residues. CDR3 DNA: TGTGCCAGCTCAGCGCAGGGTGCTAATGAAAAACTGTTTTTT. This sequence encodes CASSAQGANEKLFF.

V gene TRBV15 combines with J gene TRBJ2-3, with D possibly TRBD2 on 6 matching bases. The V gene's germline CDR1 is LNHNV and CDR2 YYDKDF (reference sequence). V lost 0 bases and J lost 5, with 15 bases in between. CDR3 length: 16 amino acids. The CDR3 region has the DNA TGTGCCACCAGCAGAGATAGGGGCGGGCGGGGAGATACGCAGTATTTT. Translating gives CATSRDRGGRGDTQYF. Drawing the rest from reference TRBV15 and TRBJ2-3, the complete variable domain is DAMVIQNPRYQVTQFGKPVTLSCSQTLNHNVMYWYQQKSSQAPKLLFHYYDKDFNNEADTPDNFQSRRPNTSFCFLDIRSPGLGDTAMYLCATSRDRGGRGDTQYFGPGTRLTVL.

CDR3 bases: TGCGCCACCATTCCCCCGGGACTACCCACAGATACGCAGTATTTT. This translates into CATIPPGLPTDTQYF. This chain links TRBV10-2 with TRBJ2-3, with 7 bases fitting TRBD2. Germline values: CDR1 WSHSY, CDR2 SAAADI. The CDR3 runs 15 residues. V dropped 10 bases and J dropped 2; count of bases not matched to a gene: 12.

The chain joins TRBV14 to TRBJ2-3, with no clear D. Germline V gives CDR1 SGHDN, CDR2 FVKESK. The CDR3 has 16 amino acids. Trimming stripped 2 bases from V and 0 bases from J, with 12 bases between. This CDR3 is CASSQTGGSSTDTQYF. Written as DNA, the CDR3 is TGTGCCAGCAGCCAAACTGGCGGATCTAGCACAGATACGCAGTATTTT.

Only a few counts were recorded for this clone. V usage is TRBV2 and J usage is TRBJ2-2; tentatively, D is TRBD1 (5 bases). CDR3 length equals 14 residues. Per the germline V gene, CDR1 is SNHLY and CDR2 is FYNNEI. V dropped 5 bases and J dropped 7 bases, with 14 bases sitting between them. CDR3 sequence: CASSRQTLGGELFF. CDR3 bases: TGTGCCAGCAGTCGACAGACTTTGGGCGGGGAGCTGTTTTTT.